Listed below are T cell receptor beta chains from one sample, sequenced in a study of CD8 T cells in ankylosing spondylitis. MiXCR, applied by TCRdb to the 5' RACE reads, yields one record per CDR3 protein. The profile shows 200,000 to 250,000 distinct CDR3 sequences, 20% to 30% of them singletons. The sample comprised blood, either unsorted or a sorted T cell fraction (not recorded which). The source is a male donor with ankylosing spondylitis or in good health (not recorded which). Both conserved end residues are trimmed from each CDR3.

ATSDHRETADTQY TRBJ2-3 TRBV24-1
AISEGVGEQF TRBJ2-1 TRBV10-3
ASSLSGTGYT TRBJ1-2 TRBV11-2
ASSSTRNTGELF TRBJ2-2 TRBV18
ASSPNRDTLRGTQY TRBJ2-5 TRBV6-1
ASSLTSGAYNEQF TRBJ2-1 TRBV9
ASSSAREREGRYEQY TRBJ2-7 TRBV5-1
SARRRLTDTQY TRBJ2-3 TRBV20-1
ASSPGLNYEQY TRBJ2-7 TRBV19
ASSSRLAGDTQY TRBJ2-3 TRBV12-3/TRBV12-4
SVPDRRDETQY TRBJ2-5 TRBV29-1
SARGPNPGTYEQY TRBJ2-7 TRBV20-1
AISQGDSKNIQY TRBJ2-4 TRBV10-3
ASSQGVGENEKLF TRBJ1-4 TRBV5-1
ASSWKGAGYTEAF TRBJ1-1 TRBV5-6
ASSSRTSGRRETQY TRBJ2-5 TRBV7-2
ATGTGQAGANVLT TRBJ2-6 TRBV2
ASRKSTSRNYGYT TRBJ1-2 TRBV12-3/TRBV12-4
AISDRGDNEQF TRBJ2-1 TRBV10-3
ASSDSGRGYNEQF TRBJ2-1 TRBV6-4
ASSQGAYGYT TRBJ1-2 TRBV6-2/TRBV6-3
ASKTKDRVGAEAF TRBJ1-1 TRBV27
ASSHSLTFSSQETQY TRBJ2-5 TRBV3-1
ASRSRAGDTGELF TRBJ2-2 TRBV7-2
ASSPTPTDTQY TRBJ2-3 TRBV9
ASRNPGQRREQY TRBJ2-7 TRBV2
ASSLGSGRAVKNIQY TRBJ2-4 TRBV12-3/TRBV12-4
ASSRGTENTKAF TRBJ1-1 TRBV12-3/TRBV12-4
ASSLRVGRGYGYT TRBJ1-2 TRBV27
ASSGAEREAYNEQF TRBJ2-1 TRBV9
SAGSGSMYEQY TRBJ2-7 TRBV20-1
ASSPSEARQGHTEAF TRBJ1-1 TRBV4-3
SVLGNEQF TRBJ2-1 TRBV29-1
SALAGGHSYEQY TRBJ2-7 TRBV20-1